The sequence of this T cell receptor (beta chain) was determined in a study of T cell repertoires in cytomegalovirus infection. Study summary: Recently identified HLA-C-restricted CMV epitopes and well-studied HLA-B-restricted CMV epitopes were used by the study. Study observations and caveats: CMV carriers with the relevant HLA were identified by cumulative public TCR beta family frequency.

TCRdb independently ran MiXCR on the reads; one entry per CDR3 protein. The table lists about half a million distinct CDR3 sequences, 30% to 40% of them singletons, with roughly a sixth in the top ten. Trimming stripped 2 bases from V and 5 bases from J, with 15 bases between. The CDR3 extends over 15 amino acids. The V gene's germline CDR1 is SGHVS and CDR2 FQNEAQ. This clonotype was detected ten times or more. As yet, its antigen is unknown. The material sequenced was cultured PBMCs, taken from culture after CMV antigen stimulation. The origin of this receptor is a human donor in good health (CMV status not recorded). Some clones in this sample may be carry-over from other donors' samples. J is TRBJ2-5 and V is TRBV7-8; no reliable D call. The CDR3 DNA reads TGTGCCAGCAGCTTAAATGGCGCAGTTGTGGAGACCCAGTACTTC. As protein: CASSLNGAVVETQYF.